This T cell receptor (beta chain) was observed in a study of tumor-infiltrating lymphocytes in primary liver carcinoma. From around 530 ng of total RNA, TCR beta-specific cDNA was reverse-transcribed using a constant-region primer. Each TCR beta library was derived from three nested multiplex PCR rounds that employed slightly modified ARM-PCR. For roughly 10 cycles apiece, the opening two PCR rounds ran with TRBV1-TRBV30 forward primers and a C-beta reverse primer. TCRdb passed the multiplex PCR reads through MiXCR, listing each CDR3 protein once. The sample holds approximately 330,000 distinct CDR3 sequences; about two thirds are singletons and the top ten take 6.5%. CDR1 and CDR2 from the germline V gene are GTSNPN and SVGIG (reference sequence). Trimming pared 1 base from V and 4 bases from J, leaving 11 bases between. The CDR3 has 13 amino acids. Unsorted whole blood supplied the RNA, and germline DNA was extracted too.

This clonotype turned up a few times. Sequencing was carried out using peripheral blood. This TCR came from a man aged 40-49 years with primary liver carcinoma and hepatitis B virus infection. V gene TRBV30 combines with J gene TRBJ2-7; no definite D call. The CDR3 loop is CAWSDQQRYEQYF. The CDR3, as DNA: TGTGCCTGGAGTGATCAGCAGAGGTACGAGCAGTACTTC.